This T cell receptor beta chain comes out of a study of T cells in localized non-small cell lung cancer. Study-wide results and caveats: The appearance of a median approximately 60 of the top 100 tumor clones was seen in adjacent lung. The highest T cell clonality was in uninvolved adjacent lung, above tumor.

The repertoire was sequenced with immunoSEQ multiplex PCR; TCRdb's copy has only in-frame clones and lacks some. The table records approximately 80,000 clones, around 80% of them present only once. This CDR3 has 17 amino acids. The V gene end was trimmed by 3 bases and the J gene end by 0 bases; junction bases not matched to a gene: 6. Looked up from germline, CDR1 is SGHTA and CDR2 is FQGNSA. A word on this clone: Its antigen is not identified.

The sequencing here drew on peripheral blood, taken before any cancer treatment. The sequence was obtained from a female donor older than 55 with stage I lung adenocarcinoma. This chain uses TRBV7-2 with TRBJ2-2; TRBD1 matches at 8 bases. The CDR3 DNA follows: TGTGCCAGCAGCTTCACGAGGGGACAGGCGAACACCGGGGAGCTGTTTTTT. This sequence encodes CASSFTRGQANTGELFF.